Below, 30 T cell receptor beta chains from the same sample are listed, as sequenced in a study of CD8 T cells in ankylosing spondylitis. MiXCR, run by TCRdb on the 5' RACE reads, gives a single entry per CDR3 protein. Of approximately 520,000 distinct CDR3 sequences detected, roughly 5.3% appear once; the ten largest clones hold roughly 3.2%. No antigen has been identified for these receptors. Study conclusions and caveats: Seven to nine highly homologous variants formed a TCR beta motif that appeared characteristic of ankylosing spondylitis blood.

The sample consisted of blood, either unsorted or a sorted T cell fraction (not recorded which). These receptors came from a male donor with ankylosing spondylitis.

This chain links TRBV14 with TRBJ2-3; D unresolved. The CDR3 sequence is 15 residues long. V lost 4 bases and J lost 4, with 15 bases in between. CDR1 and CDR2 (germline): SGHDN, FVKESK. The CDR3 nucleotides are TGTGCCAGCAGCCCCCTGAGACTCAGGCCAGATACGCAGTATTTT. Its translation: CASSPLRLRPDTQYF.

A single count supports this clonotype. This clone may be a read error of a much larger clone one base away. Given the absence of the conserved phenylalanine or tryptophan at the CDR3 end, a read error is likely. The J gene is TRBJ2-7, the V gene TRBV7-9; no definite D call. Between the trimmed V and J ends, which lost 1 base and 1 base, there was a span of 8 bases. Per germline, CDR1 SEHNR and CDR2 FQNEAQ (reference sequence). The CDR3 loop spans 14 amino acids. CDR3 region: CASSLVADSYEQYI. The DNA of the CDR3 is TGTGCCAGCAGCTTAGTCGCGGATTCCTACGAGCAGTACATC.

The sample holds many counts of this clonotype. This chain links TRBV27 with TRBJ2-2, with D perhaps assigned TRBD1 or TRBD2 (5 bases each). Germline-derived CDR1 and CDR2 are MNHEY and SMNVEV (reference sequence). V lost 1 base and J lost 0, with 9 bases in between. The CDR3 has 16 amino acids. CDR3: CASSLLGRTNTGELFF. The CDR3 DNA sequence: TGTGCCAGCAGTTTATTGGGACGGACGAACACCGGGGAGCTGTTTTTT.

There are many counts of this clonotype. The rearrangement uses TRBV29-1 and TRBJ2-3; TRBD2 matches 8 bases. Germline-derived CDR1 and CDR2 are SQVTM and ANQGSEA. The CDR3 extends over 15 amino acids. V lost 6 bases to trimming and J lost 7 bases; unmatched junction nucleotides: 15. The CDR3 protein is CSVPPSRGRLHTQYF. DNA for the CDR3: TGCAGCGTCCCGCCGTCGCGCGGGAGGCTCCATACGCAGTATTTT.

Only a few counts were recorded for this clonotype. V usage is TRBV28 and J usage is TRBJ2-1, with TRBD1 identical over 9 bases. This CDR3 comprises 14 residues. Germline V gene data show CDR1 as MDHEN and CDR2 as SYDVKM. The J segment lost 5 bases and the V segment lost 10 bases, leaving 9 bases of the junction unmatched. The CDR3: CANRGQGGDNEQFF. CDR3 DNA sequence: TGTGCCAACAGGGGGCAGGGTGGAGACAATGAGCAGTTCTTC.

The sample holds many counts of this clonotype. The CDR3 sequence is CSAGLAGGSYEQYF. Here the CDR3 DNA reads TGCAGTGCGGGACTAGCGGGTGGCTCCTACGAGCAGTACTTC. The rearrangement uses TRBV20-1 and TRBJ2-7, with 12 positions matching TRBD2. CDR3 size: 14 residues. V trimming: 6 bases; J trimming: 0 bases; junction bases outside the gene matches: 3. Per the germline V gene, CDR1 is DFQATT and CDR2 is SNEGSKA (reference sequence).

This clonotype occurred many times. Because the CDR3 is missing its conserved closing phenylalanine or tryptophan, this is likely a read error. It is unclear where the CDR3 begins or ends on the DNA, so no DNA is shown, and the CDR3 is as TCRdb lists it. The chain links TRBV4-3 to TRBJ2-7; TRBD2 is taken as the D call from the table, unchecked against the DNA. Ends included, the CDR3 has 13 residues. CDR1 is LGHNA, CDR2 YSLEER, per germline. The CDR3 is CASSQDLTSGRSL.

At least ten counts were recorded for this clonotype. The chain has TRBV4-2 and TRBJ1-4; D gene ambiguous. The CDR3 is 14 residues long. Germline loops: CDR1 LGHNA, CDR2 YNFKEQ. Trimming took 4 bases from V and 8 from J, leaving 14 bases between them. The CDR3: CASSPVSSGEKLFF. CDR3 coding DNA: TGTGCCAGCAGCCCAGTTTCGTCTGGGGAAAAACTGTTTTTT.

This clonotype was observed at least ten times. V is TRBV5-1 and J is TRBJ2-3; D tentatively fits TRBD1 or TRBD2 (6 bases each). CDR1 is SGHRS, CDR2 YFSETQ, per germline. The CDR3 is made up of 13 amino acids. With 7 bases removed from V and 3 bases from J, the gap between germline ends came to 12 bases. CDR3 bases: TGCGCCAGCGGCGGGACACCGACAGATACGCAGTATTTT. It is translated as CASGGTPTDTQYF. Full variable domain (remainder filled in from reference TRBV5-1 and TRBJ2-3): KAGVTQTPRYLIKTRGQQVTLSCSPISGHRSVSWYQQTPGQGLQFLFEYFSETQRNKGNFPGRFSGRQFSNSRSEMNVSTLELGDSALYLCASGGTPTDTQYFGPGTRLTVL.

This clonotype was seen ten or more times. The V call is TRBV5-1, the J call TRBJ2-2; D is ambiguous. Germline CDR1 is SGHRS and CDR2 is YFSETQ. V was cut by 2 bases and J by 2 bases, with 7 bases left in between. The CDR3 extends over 14 amino acids. The CDR3 nucleotides are TGCGCCAGCAGCTTATTACTTAACACCGGGGAGCTGTTTTTT. Encoded protein: CASSLLLNTGELFF.

In its sample, this clonotype was seen a few times. This chain uses TRBV4-1 with TRBJ2-7; 7 positions agree with TRBD1. Losses at the gene ends were 2 bases for V and 3 bases for J; bases not matched to a gene: 10. The CDR3 runs 16 residues. CDR1 and CDR2 (germline): MGHRA, YSYEKL. The CDR3 DNA is TGCGCCAGCAGCCAACGCCGGACAGGCCGCCGCTACGAGCAGTACTTC. Translated: CASSQRRTGRRYEQYF.

Only a few counts were recorded for this clonotype. The chain employs TRBV20-1 and TRBJ2-3, with 7 nucleotides matching TRBD2. Germline V gene data show CDR1 as DFQATT and CDR2 as SNEGSKA (reference sequence). CDR3 size: 17 residues. The ends lost 6 bases at V and 0 bases at J; junction bases unmatched: 15. The CDR3 loop is CSAIHRDYILSTDTQYF. The CDR3 coding sequence is TGCAGTGCCATCCACCGGGACTATATACTTAGCACAGATACGCAGTATTTT.

CDR3 sequence: CSVEGTGTGSYEQYF. In DNA, the CDR3 is TGCAGCGTTGAAGGCACCGGGACAGGATCCTACGAGCAGTACTTC. The chain has TRBV29-1 and TRBJ2-7, with TRBD1 matching 8 bases. The ends lost 1 base at V and 1 base at J; junction bases unmatched: 6. Germline-derived CDR1 and CDR2 are SQVTM and ANQGSEA. The CDR3 is 15 residues long.

This clonotype occurred a few times. In DNA form, the CDR3 reads TGTGCCACGTTGGGGGGGACTCTAAACACTGAAGCTTTCTTT. Amino acid sequence: CATLGGTLNTEAFF. The chain joins TRBV10-3 to TRBJ1-1; D possibly corresponds to TRBD1 (5 bases). V lost 10 bases, J lost 2 bases, and 17 bases lay in between. The CDR3 extends over 14 amino acids. Germline loops: CDR1 ENHRY, CDR2 SYGVKD.

This clonotype has ten or more counts. The chain carries TRBV20-1 and TRBJ1-2; no clear D gene. CDR1 DFQATT and CDR2 SNEGSKA come from the germline V gene (reference sequence). The CDR3 runs to 14 residues. Trimming stripped 6 bases from V and 2 bases from J, with 16 bases between. CDR3 amino acids: CSAQTSGYNYGYTF. For the CDR3, the DNA is TGCAGTGCCCAGACGTCAGGCTACAACTATGGCTACACCTTC.

The sample holds many counts of this clonotype. The CDR3 bases are TGTGCCACCAGCAGAGACGGGGGGGACAGGTCTGAAAAACTGTTTTTT. This translates into CATSRDGGDRSEKLFF. The chain combines TRBV15 with TRBJ1-4, with 8 bases matching TRBD1. Germline CDR1 is LNHNV and CDR2 is YYDKDF (reference sequence). There are 16 residues in the CDR3. V gave up 0 bases and J gave up 7 bases; unmatched junction bases: 7.

This clonotype has ten or more counts. The V and J genes are TRBV3-1 and TRBJ2-4; 7 bases are a match to TRBD2. V was clipped by 2 bases and J by 4 bases; unmatched bases: 11. Per the germline V gene, CDR1 is LGHDT and CDR2 is YNNKEL (reference sequence). The CDR3 length is 17 residues. Here the CDR3 reads CASSQIRREGWKNIQYF. CDR3 coding DNA: TGTGCCAGCAGCCAAATCAGGAGGGAGGGCTGGAAAAACATTCAGTACTTC.

This clonotype has a count of ten or more. The genes are TRBV5-6 and TRBJ1-2, with a tentative D call TRBD1 (6 bases). The CDR3 has 14 amino acids. V lost 1 base and J 4 bases, leaving 11 bases between the germline ends. Germline CDR1 is SGHDT and CDR2 is YYEEEE. The CDR3 loop is CASSLPGGFYGYTF. As DNA, the CDR3 is TGTGCCAGCAGCTTGCCGGGGGGCTTCTATGGCTACACCTTC. The full variable domain, its missing parts supplied by reference TRBV5-6 and TRBJ1-2, is DAGVTQSPTHLIKTRGQQVTLRCSPKSGHDTVSWYQQALGQGPQFIFQYYEEEERQRGNFPDRFSGHQFPNYSSELNVNALLLGDSALYLCASSLPGGFYGYTFGSGTRLTVV.

The sample holds one count of this clonotype. A much bigger clone sits one base away, suggesting this may be a read error. This sequence joins TRBV24-1 and TRBJ1-2; D is uncertain. Trimming removed 2 bases from V and 4 bases from J, with 4 bases in between. The CDR3 is made up of 12 amino acids. CDR1 KGHDR and CDR2 SFDVKD come from the germline V gene. The CDR3 DNA reads as TGTGCCACCAGTGATTACATCTATGGCTACACCTTC. This translates into CATSDYIYGYTF.

This clonotype was observed many times. The gene calls are TRBV27 and TRBJ2-2; 9 positions match TRBD1. The CDR3 contains 13 residues. V shed 8 bases, J shed 3 bases, and the junction held 1 base outside the gene matches. CDR1 and CDR2 from the germline V gene are MNHEY and SMNVEV (reference sequence). The CDR3 DNA reads as TGTGCCAGCCGGACAGGGGACACCGGGGAGCTGTTTTTT. It is translated as CASRTGDTGELFF.

This clonotype has at least ten counts. This chain uses TRBV7-9 with TRBJ2-4; no clear D gene. V was pared by 0 bases and J by 0 bases, with 9 bases between. CDR3 length equals 16 residues. The germline gives CDR1 SEHNR, CDR2 FQNEAQ (reference sequence). This CDR3 reads CASSLADSVAKNIQYF. Written as DNA, the CDR3 is TGTGCCAGCAGCTTAGCCGACTCAGTAGCCAAAAACATTCAGTACTTC.

This clonotype was seen repeatedly, ten times or more. The chain carries TRBV18 and TRBJ2-7; maybe TRBD2 (6 bases). Germline CDR1 and CDR2: KGHSH and LQKENI. The V and J ends lost 6 bases and 6 bases respectively, with 18 bases between them. This CDR3 contains 14 residues. CDR3: CASSGTSLDIEQYF. Here the CDR3 DNA reads TGTGCCAGCTCCGGGACTTCCTTAGACATCGAGCAGTACTTC.

This clonotype was seen many times. The chain carries TRBV27 and TRBJ2-7, with 11 positions matching TRBD1. Unmatched junction bases numbered 7, after V lost 5 bases and J lost 4 bases. The CDR3 length is 15 residues. Germline V gene lookup returns CDR1 MNHEY and CDR2 SMNVEV (reference sequence). The CDR3 bases are TGTGCCAGCAGTAGGACAGGGGGCGCGACGTACGAGCAGTACTTC. Encoded protein: CASSRTGGATYEQYF.

This clonotype was seen ten or more times. The chain couples TRBV20-1 to TRBJ1-4; D may be TRBD1 (5 bases). Germline V gene data show CDR1 as DFQATT and CDR2 as SNEGSKA (reference sequence). Trimming removed 6 bases from V and 8 bases from J, with 16 bases in between. There are 13 residues in the CDR3. In DNA, the CDR3 is TGCAGTGCCATAAACTCAGGGCGCGAAAAACTGTTTTTT. As protein: CSAINSGREKLFF.

Details on this clonotype: This could be a read error, since a much larger clone is one nucleotide away. The gene calls are TRBV15 and TRBJ2-3; possibly TRBD1 for D (5 bases). The CDR3 is 14 residues long. Germline lookup yields CDR1 LNHNV and CDR2 YYDKDF (reference sequence). CDR3 bases: TGTGCCAACAGCAGAGACAGTAGCACAGATACGCAGTATTTT. Its protein product is CANSRDSSTDTQYF.

This clonotype has a handful of counts. CDR3 nucleotides: TGCAGTGCTGCACCGGGACTCCCCTACGAGCAGTACTTC. Its protein product is CSAAPGLPYEQYF. This sequence joins TRBV20-1 and TRBJ2-7; D perhaps matches TRBD2 (6 bases). The CDR3 is 13 residues long. V lost 5 bases, J lost 2 bases, and 13 bases lay in between. Germline lookup yields CDR1 DFQATT and CDR2 SNEGSKA (reference sequence).

This clonotype was counted at least ten times. The chain couples TRBV5-1 to TRBJ2-2, with TRBD2 as a possible D gene (5 bases). The CDR3 is 16 residues long. The V gene's germline CDR1 is SGHRS and CDR2 YFSETQ. With 1 base removed from V and 3 bases from J, the gap between germline ends came to 13 bases. In DNA form, the CDR3 reads TGCGCCAGCAGCTTGACTTTCAGGCGGGACACCGGGGAGCTGTTTTTT. Protein sequence: CASSLTFRRDTGELFF.

This clonotype has only a few counts. This sequence joins TRBV11-2 and TRBJ2-5; D gene unclear. CDR3 length: 17 residues. From germline, CDR1 is SGHAT and CDR2 FQNNGV. V was cut by 2 bases and J by 5 bases, with 21 bases left in between. This CDR3 reads CASSLIYLVVGMETQYF. In nucleotides, the CDR3 is TGTGCCAGCAGCTTAATCTACCTAGTGGTGGGGATGGAGACCCAGTACTTC.

This clonotype turned up a few times. V gene TRBV5-1 combines with J gene TRBJ1-1; D is unresolved. The CDR3 runs 16 residues. V lost 0 bases and J 1 base, leaving 13 bases between the germline ends. The V gene's germline CDR1 is SGHRS and CDR2 YFSETQ. CDR3 residues: CASSLGGRATNTEAFF. The DNA for the CDR3 is TGCGCCAGCAGCTTGGGCGGGAGGGCGACGAACACTGAAGCTTTCTTT.

The gene calls are TRBV7-2 and TRBJ2-2; D uncertain. CDR1 is SGHTA and CDR2 is FQGNSA in the germline V gene. V lost 3 bases, J lost 6 bases, and 8 bases lay in between. This CDR3 has 13 residues. CDR3 in DNA: TGTGCCAGCAGCTTGGCAATCCCCGGGGAGCTGTTTTTT. Residues: CASSLAIPGELFF.